These T cell receptor beta chains were read from a single sample in a study of cytomegalovirus exposure and HLA in healthy donors. Produced via immunoSEQ multiplex PCR; TCRdb's table is partial and in-frame only. The sample includes over 150,000 clones, 82% of them seen just once. Sequencing input: PBMCs. The receptors stem from a girl aged 10 to 17 in good health and CMV-seropositive. Both conserved end residues are trimmed from each CDR3. A D gene is named only where the DNA matches it firmly.

v_call: TRBV28
j_call: TRBJ2-7
d_call: TRBD1
cdr3_aa: ASTKTGQVSYEQY

v_call: TRBV7-8
j_call: TRBJ2-1
d_call: -
cdr3_aa: ASSSAYLNEQF

v_call: TRBV5-1
j_call: TRBJ2-7
d_call: TRBD1
cdr3_aa: ASSLQGVEQY

v_call: TRBV7-9
j_call: TRBJ2-2
d_call: -
cdr3_aa: ASSQEAGELF

v_call: TRBV10-3
j_call: TRBJ2-7
d_call: TRBD1
cdr3_aa: AISDPGQGKVEQY

v_call: TRBV5-1
j_call: TRBJ1-3
d_call: TRBD1
cdr3_aa: ASSPTGTGNTIY

v_call: TRBV28
j_call: TRBJ1-2
d_call: -
cdr3_aa: ASRIYSAGWRGGYT

v_call: TRBV5-4
j_call: TRBJ2-1
d_call: TRBD2
cdr3_aa: ASRPGLAEDNEQF

v_call: TRBV14
j_call: TRBJ1-2
d_call: -
cdr3_aa: ASSQGANYGYT

v_call: TRBV9
j_call: TRBJ2-7
d_call: -
cdr3_aa: ASSAPPGFGGEQY

v_call: TRBV4-1
j_call: TRBJ1-3
d_call: TRBD1
cdr3_aa: ATRDRVDTIY

v_call: TRBV5-1
j_call: TRBJ1-2
d_call: TRBD1
cdr3_aa: ASSLDRDRGYGYT

v_call: TRBV10-3
j_call: TRBJ2-3
d_call: TRBD2
cdr3_aa: AINGGSTDTQY

v_call: TRBV7-3
j_call: TRBJ2-7
d_call: -
cdr3_aa: ASSPRLDPGLGGYEQY

v_call: TRBV7-9
j_call: TRBJ2-5
d_call: TRBD1
cdr3_aa: ASSLRTGFAETQY

v_call: TRBV14
j_call: TRBJ2-3
d_call: -
cdr3_aa: ASSLTGQTYITDTQY

v_call: TRBV5-5
j_call: TRBJ2-7
d_call: -
cdr3_aa: ASSLEIDRLSSYEQY

v_call: TRBV7-3
j_call: TRBJ2-1
d_call: TRBD1
cdr3_aa: ASSLIPTGVSYNEQF

v_call: TRBV5-1
j_call: TRBJ1-3
d_call: TRBD1
cdr3_aa: ASSLGQGGSGPGNTIY

v_call: TRBV28
j_call: TRBJ2-3
d_call: TRBD2
cdr3_aa: ASRGTRIQDTQY

v_call: TRBV5-1
j_call: TRBJ2-5
d_call: TRBD2
cdr3_aa: ASSFPLAGGETQY

v_call: TRBV5-4
j_call: TRBJ1-1
d_call: TRBD1
cdr3_aa: ASSLNPGQGNTEAF

v_call: TRBV28
j_call: TRBJ2-4
d_call: -
cdr3_aa: ASSGPGNNIQY

v_call: TRBV6-1
j_call: TRBJ2-3
d_call: TRBD2
cdr3_aa: ASSEEKRGGQDTQY

v_call: TRBV28
j_call: TRBJ1-1
d_call: TRBD1
cdr3_aa: ASSRALQGTEAF

v_call: TRBV29-1
j_call: TRBJ2-4
d_call: TRBD2
cdr3_aa: SVETSGGHVLAKNIQY

v_call: TRBV7-2
j_call: TRBJ1-1
d_call: TRBD1
cdr3_aa: ASSYQDRLAARGLVAF

v_call: TRBV29-1
j_call: TRBJ1-1
d_call: -
cdr3_aa: SATGINTEAF

v_call: TRBV11-2
j_call: TRBJ2-1
d_call: TRBD1
cdr3_aa: ASSLGQGKQF

v_call: TRBV4-1
j_call: TRBJ1-2
d_call: TRBD1
cdr3_aa: ASSQPPGQGNYGYT

v_call: TRBV6-5
j_call: TRBJ2-7
d_call: TRBD2
cdr3_aa: ASSFTSGGTYEQY

v_call: TRBV4-1
j_call: TRBJ2-2
d_call: -
cdr3_aa: ASSQVRGPGELF

v_call: TRBV23-1
j_call: TRBJ1-1
d_call: TRBD1
cdr3_aa: ASRHTRKTGFTEAF

v_call: TRBV6-1
j_call: TRBJ2-2
d_call: TRBD1
cdr3_aa: ASSETGVDTGELF

v_call: TRBV27
j_call: TRBJ2-7
d_call: -
cdr3_aa: ASSPLGGLSSYEQY

v_call: TRBV7-7
j_call: TRBJ2-7
d_call: -
cdr3_aa: ASSAAETYEQY

v_call: TRBV2
j_call: -
d_call: -
cdr3_aa: ASSDPHSSYEQY

v_call: TRBV29-1
j_call: TRBJ2-3
d_call: -
cdr3_aa: SVDSISGTDTQY

v_call: TRBV10-3
j_call: TRBJ2-7
d_call: -
cdr3_aa: AISKGDELSYEQY

v_call: TRBV29-1
j_call: TRBJ2-3
d_call: TRBD1
cdr3_aa: CYRGPADTQY

v_call: TRBV20-1
j_call: TRBJ2-7
d_call: -
cdr3_aa: SARQGFEQY

v_call: TRBV7-2
j_call: TRBJ2-2
d_call: TRBD1
cdr3_aa: ASSLRTGWDTGELF

v_call: TRBV2
j_call: TRBJ2-1
d_call: -
cdr3_aa: ASIRTSEQF

v_call: TRBV28
j_call: TRBJ1-1
d_call: TRBD1
cdr3_aa: ASSFDRVNTEAF

v_call: TRBV14
j_call: TRBJ2-7
d_call: TRBD1
cdr3_aa: ASSLGRGTGAYEQY

v_call: TRBV7-9
j_call: TRBJ1-2
d_call: TRBD1
cdr3_aa: ASSDPDRGDYGYT

v_call: TRBV7-9
j_call: TRBJ1-1
d_call: -
cdr3_aa: ASSAGHPGTEAF

v_call: TRBV6-1
j_call: TRBJ2-7
d_call: -
cdr3_aa: ASSDKTGLSEQY

v_call: TRBV5-4
j_call: -
d_call: -
cdr3_aa: ASSLVAGNNEQF

v_call: TRBV10-3
j_call: TRBJ2-3
d_call: -
cdr3_aa: AISISGNTDTQY

v_call: TRBV5-1
j_call: TRBJ1-2
d_call: TRBD1
cdr3_aa: ASSSPGQGEFSYGYT

v_call: TRBV7-9
j_call: TRBJ2-5
d_call: TRBD2
cdr3_aa: ASSLSGGGTQY